This T cell receptor beta chain was profiled in a study of T cells expressing NK-cell markers. Study-level background: Each TCR beta repertoire originated in sorted T cells that were CD3+CD56+NKG2C+, CD3+CD56+NKG2C- or CD3+CD56-NKG2C+.

TCRdb re-called the 5' RACE reads; every CDR3 protein appears as one record, without DNA. The data include 400,000 to 500,000 distinct CDR3 sequences; the top ten clones carry 6% to 9.5%. The germline gives CDR1 KGHSH, CDR2 LQKENI. The CDR3 extends over 16 amino acids. Concerning this clonotype itself: What it recognizes is unknown.

Regarding the study as a whole: Clarity on HCMV specificity was lacking for the expanded NKG2C+ T cell clones.

Sequenced input: blood T cells: a sorted CD56 or NKG2C T cell subset, CD4+ or CD8+ T cells, or bulk PBMC T cells (not recorded which). The chain uses TRBV18 and TRBJ1-6; the TCRdb call, TRBD1, lacks DNA for checking. The TCR was taken from a woman aged 18 to 69 in good health. CDR3 amino acids: CASSPQLRDGDFPLHF. Together with reference TRBV18 and TRBJ1-6, the CDR3 gives the full variable domain: NAGVMQNPRHLVRRRGQEARLRCSPMKGHSHVYWYRQLPEEGLKFMVYLQKENIIDESGMPKERFSAEFPKEGPSILRIQQVVRGDSAAYFCASSPQLRDGDFPLHFGNGTRLTVT.